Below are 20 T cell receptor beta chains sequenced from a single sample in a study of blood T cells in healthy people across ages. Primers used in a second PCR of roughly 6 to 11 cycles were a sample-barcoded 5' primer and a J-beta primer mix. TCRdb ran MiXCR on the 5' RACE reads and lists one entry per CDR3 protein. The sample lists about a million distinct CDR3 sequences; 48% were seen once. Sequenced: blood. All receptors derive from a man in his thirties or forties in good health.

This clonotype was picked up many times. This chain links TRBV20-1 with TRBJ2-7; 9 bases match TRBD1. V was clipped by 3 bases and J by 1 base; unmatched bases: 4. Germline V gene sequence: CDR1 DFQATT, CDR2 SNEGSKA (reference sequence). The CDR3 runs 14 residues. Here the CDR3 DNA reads TGCAGTGCTAGTCCCGGGACAGGGTCCTACGAGCAGTACTTC. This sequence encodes CSASPGTGSYEQYF.

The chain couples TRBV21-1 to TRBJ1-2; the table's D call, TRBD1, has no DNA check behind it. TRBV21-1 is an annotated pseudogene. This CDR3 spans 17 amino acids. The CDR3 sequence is CASSSRRKDWTGYGYTF. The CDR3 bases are TGTGCCAGCAGCTCCCGACGGAAGGATTGGACAGGCTATGGCTACACCTTC.

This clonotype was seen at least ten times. CDR3 DNA: TGTGCCAGCAGCCTAAAACCTACCCTACAGGGTTATAGCAATCAGCCCCAGCATTTT. Its protein is CASSLKPTLQGYSNQPQHF. V gene TRBV7-8 combines with J gene TRBJ1-5; weak D call: TRBD1 (6 bases). The CDR3 is 19 residues long. Trimming left V 5 bases short and J 0 bases short, with 23 bases between. The V gene's germline CDR1 is SGHVS and CDR2 FQNEAQ. Together with reference TRBV7-8 and TRBJ1-5, the CDR3 gives the full variable domain: GAGVSQSPRYKVAKRGQDVALRCDPISGHVSLFWYQQALGQGPEFLTYFQNEAQLDKSGLPSDRFFAERPEGSVSTLKIQRTQQEDSAVYLCASSLKPTLQGYSNQPQHFGDGTRLSIL.

In DNA form, the CDR3 reads TGTGCCAGCAGGAGCGGGGGGGCCGCAGATACGCAGTATTTT. Translating it yields CASRSGGAADTQYF. This chain connects TRBV28 to TRBJ2-3, with 10 bases identical to TRBD2. Germline CDR1 MDHEN, CDR2 SYDVKM. The junction had 4 bases not matched to a gene; V was cut back by 6 bases and J by 4 bases. The length of the CDR3 is 14 residues.

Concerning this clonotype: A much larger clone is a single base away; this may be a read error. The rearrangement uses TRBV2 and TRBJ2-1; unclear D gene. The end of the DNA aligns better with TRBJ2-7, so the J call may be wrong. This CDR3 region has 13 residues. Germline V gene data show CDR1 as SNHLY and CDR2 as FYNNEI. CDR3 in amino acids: CASSEGLDNEQYF. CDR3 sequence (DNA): TGTGCCAGCAGTGAAGGTCTAGACAATGAGCAGTACTTC.

CDR3 bases: TGTGCCAGCAGCCACGCCGGGAGGGTCAATCAGCCCCAGCATTTT. Its translation: CASSHAGRVNQPQHF. This chain links TRBV3-1 with TRBJ1-5; D gene ambiguous. CDR1 and CDR2 (germline): LGHDT, YNNKEL (reference sequence). Deletions cut 3 bases from V and 3 bases from J, with 12 bases between. CDR3 length: 15 amino acids.

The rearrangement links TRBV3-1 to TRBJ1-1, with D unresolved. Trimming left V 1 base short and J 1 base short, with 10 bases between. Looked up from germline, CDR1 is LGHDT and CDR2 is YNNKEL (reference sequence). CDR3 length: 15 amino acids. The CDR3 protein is CASSQGGTANTEAFF. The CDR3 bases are TGTGCCAGCAGCCAAGGGGGAACAGCGAACACTGAAGCTTTCTTT.

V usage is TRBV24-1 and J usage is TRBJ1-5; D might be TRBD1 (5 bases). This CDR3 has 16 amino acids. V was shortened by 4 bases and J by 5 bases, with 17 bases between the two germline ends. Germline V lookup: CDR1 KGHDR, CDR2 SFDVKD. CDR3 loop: CATSDSGTGNYQPQHF. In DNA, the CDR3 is TGTGCCACCAGTGACTCCGGGACGGGGAATTATCAGCCCCAGCATTTT.

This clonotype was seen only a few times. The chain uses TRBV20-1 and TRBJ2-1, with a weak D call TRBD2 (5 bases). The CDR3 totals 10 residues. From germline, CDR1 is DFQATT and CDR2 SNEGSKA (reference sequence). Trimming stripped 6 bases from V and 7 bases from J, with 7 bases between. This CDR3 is CSATRNEQFF. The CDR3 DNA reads TGCAGTGCCACTAGAAATGAGCAGTTCTTC.

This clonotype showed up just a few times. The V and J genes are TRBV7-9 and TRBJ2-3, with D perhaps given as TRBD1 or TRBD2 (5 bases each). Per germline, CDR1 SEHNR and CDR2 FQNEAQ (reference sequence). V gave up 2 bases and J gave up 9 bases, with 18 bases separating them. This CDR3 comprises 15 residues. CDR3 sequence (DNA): TGTGCCAGCAGCTTATATACAGGCTTAGGGGACACGCAGTATTTT. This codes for CASSLYTGLGDTQYF.

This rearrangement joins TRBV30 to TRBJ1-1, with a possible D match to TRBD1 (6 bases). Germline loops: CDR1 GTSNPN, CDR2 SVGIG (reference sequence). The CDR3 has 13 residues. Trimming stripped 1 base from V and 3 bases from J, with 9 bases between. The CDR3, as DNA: TGTGCCTGGAGTGGCAGGGGATACACTGAAGCTTTCTTT. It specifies CAWSGRGYTEAFF.

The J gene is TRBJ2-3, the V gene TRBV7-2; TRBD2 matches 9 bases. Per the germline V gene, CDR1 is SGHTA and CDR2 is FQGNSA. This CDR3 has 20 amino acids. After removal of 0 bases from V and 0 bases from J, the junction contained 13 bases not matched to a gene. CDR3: CASSLAPWSGGLTSTDTQYF. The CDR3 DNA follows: TGTGCCAGCAGCTTAGCCCCATGGAGCGGGGGGCTGACTAGCACAGATACGCAGTATTTT.

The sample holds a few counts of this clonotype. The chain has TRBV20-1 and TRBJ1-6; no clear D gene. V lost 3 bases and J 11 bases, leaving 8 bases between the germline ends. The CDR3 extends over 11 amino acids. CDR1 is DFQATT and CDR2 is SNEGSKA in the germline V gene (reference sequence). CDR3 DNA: TGCAGTGCTAGCGTTGCCCCACCCCTCCACTTT. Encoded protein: CSASVAPPLHF.

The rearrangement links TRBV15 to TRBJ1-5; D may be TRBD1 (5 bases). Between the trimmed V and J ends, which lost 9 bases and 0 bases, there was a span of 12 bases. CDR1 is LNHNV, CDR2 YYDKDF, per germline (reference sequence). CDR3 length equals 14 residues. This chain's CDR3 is CATGGADSNQPQHF. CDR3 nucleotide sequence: TGTGCCACTGGAGGGGCGGATAGCAATCAGCCCCAGCATTTT. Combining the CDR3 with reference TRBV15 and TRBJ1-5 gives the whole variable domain DAMVIQNPRYQVTQFGKPVTLSCSQTLNHNVMYWYQQKSSQAPKLLFHYYDKDFNNEADTPDNFQSRRPNTSFCFLDIRSPGLGDTAMYLCATGGADSNQPQHFGDGTRLSIL.

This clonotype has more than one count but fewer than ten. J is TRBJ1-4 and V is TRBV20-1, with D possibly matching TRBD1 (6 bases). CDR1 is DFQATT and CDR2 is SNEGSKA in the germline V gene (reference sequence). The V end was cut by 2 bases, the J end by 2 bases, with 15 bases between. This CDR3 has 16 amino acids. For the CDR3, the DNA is TGCAGTGCTAGAAGGGCAGGGGCTTCCACTAATGAAAAACTGTTTTTT. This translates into CSARRAGASTNEKLFF.

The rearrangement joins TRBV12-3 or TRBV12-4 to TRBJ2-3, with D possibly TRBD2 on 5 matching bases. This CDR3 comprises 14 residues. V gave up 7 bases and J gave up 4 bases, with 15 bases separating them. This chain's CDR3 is CASTPDPGSDTQYF. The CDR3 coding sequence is TGTGCCAGCACTCCTGACCCGGGGTCAGATACGCAGTATTTT.

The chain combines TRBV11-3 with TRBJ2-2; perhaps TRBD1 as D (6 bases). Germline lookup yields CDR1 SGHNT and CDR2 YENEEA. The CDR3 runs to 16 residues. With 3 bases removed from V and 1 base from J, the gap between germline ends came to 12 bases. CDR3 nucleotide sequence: TGTGCCAGCAGCTTCAGGGGCCCTGGGAACACCGGGGAGCTGTTTTTT. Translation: CASSFRGPGNTGELFF. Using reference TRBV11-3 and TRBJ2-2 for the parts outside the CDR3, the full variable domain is EAGVVQSPRYKIIEKKQPVAFWCNPISGHNTLYWYLQNLGQGPELLIRYENEEAVDDSQLPKDRFSAERLKGVDSTLKIQPAELGDSAVYLCASSFRGPGNTGELFFGEGSRLTVL.

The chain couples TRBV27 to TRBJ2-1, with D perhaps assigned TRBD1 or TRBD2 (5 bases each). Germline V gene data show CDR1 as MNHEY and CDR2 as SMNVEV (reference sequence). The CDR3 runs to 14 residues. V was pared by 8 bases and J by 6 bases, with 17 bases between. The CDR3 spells CASRGGGPLNEQFF. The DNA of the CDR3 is TGTGCCAGCCGGGGCGGAGGACCTCTCAATGAGCAGTTCTTC.

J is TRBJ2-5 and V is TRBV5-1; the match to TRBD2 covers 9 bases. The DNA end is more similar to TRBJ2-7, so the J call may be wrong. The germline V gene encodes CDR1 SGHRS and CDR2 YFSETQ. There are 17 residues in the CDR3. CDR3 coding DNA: TGCGCCAGCAGCTTGACGGATAGCGGGGGCCCTATTTACGAGCAGTACTTC. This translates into CASSLTDSGGPIYEQYF.

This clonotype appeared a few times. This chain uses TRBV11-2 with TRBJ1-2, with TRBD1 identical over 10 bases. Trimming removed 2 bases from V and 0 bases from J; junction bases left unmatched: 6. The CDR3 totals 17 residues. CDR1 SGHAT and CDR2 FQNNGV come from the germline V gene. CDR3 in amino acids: CASSLRQGARANYGYTF. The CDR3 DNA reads TGTGCCAGCAGCTTAAGACAGGGGGCTAGAGCTAACTATGGCTACACCTTC. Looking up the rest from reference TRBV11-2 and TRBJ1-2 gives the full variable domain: EAGVAQSPRYKIIEKRQSVAFWCNPISGHATLYWYQQILGQGPKLLIQFQNNGVVDDSQLPKDRFSAERLKGVDSTLKIQPAKLEDSAVYLCASSLRQGARANYGYTFGSGTRLTVV.